The sequence of this TCR beta chain was determined in a study of T-cell reconstitution after alpha-beta-depleted transplantation in children. This clonotype was counted many times. The TCRbeta library incorporated unique molecular identifiers. TCRdb reprocessed the PCR reads via MiXCR and lists one record per CDR3 protein. The data contain about 460,000 distinct CDR3 sequences, around 12% of them singletons. Germline CDR1 SGHTA, CDR2 FQGTGA. The CDR3 covers 17 residues. The V gene end was trimmed by 5 bases and the J gene end by 4 bases; junction bases not matched to a gene: 8. The chain links TRBV7-3 to TRBJ2-3; 14 bases are a match to TRBD2. Sequenced here: PBMCs from the stem cell graft donor, sampled from the stem cell graft. The source of this sequence is a human donor who donated a stem cell graft to a child with combined immunodeficiency. This CDR3 is CASSQPTSGGVADTQYF. As DNA, the CDR3 is TGTGCCAGCAGCCAGCCGACTAGCGGGGGGGTTGCAGATACGCAGTATTTT.